This T cell receptor beta chain was obtained from a study of blood T cell repertoires in COVID-19. Study-level information: The analysed material was cDNA or gDNA that came from T cells, B-cell-depleted T cells, or PBMCs.

CDR1 MNHEY and CDR2 SVGEGT come from the germline V gene. With 5 bases removed from V and 2 bases from J, the gap between germline ends came to 13 bases. The CDR3 runs to 14 residues. Clones were sequenced by immunoSEQ multiplex PCR, and TCRdb holds only the in-frame ones, with some missing. There are around 86,000 clones in the sample; around 85% occur only once, and 9.5% to 15% lies in the top ten. The origin of this receptor is a human donor in a cohort sampled during active COVID-19. The source material was peripheral blood. This chain uses TRBV6-2 or TRBV6-3 with TRBJ2-7; D is undetermined. CDR3 protein: CASSLYGEAYEQYF. The CDR3 region has the DNA TGTGCCAGCAGTCTTTATGGCGAGGCCTACGAGCAGTACTTC.